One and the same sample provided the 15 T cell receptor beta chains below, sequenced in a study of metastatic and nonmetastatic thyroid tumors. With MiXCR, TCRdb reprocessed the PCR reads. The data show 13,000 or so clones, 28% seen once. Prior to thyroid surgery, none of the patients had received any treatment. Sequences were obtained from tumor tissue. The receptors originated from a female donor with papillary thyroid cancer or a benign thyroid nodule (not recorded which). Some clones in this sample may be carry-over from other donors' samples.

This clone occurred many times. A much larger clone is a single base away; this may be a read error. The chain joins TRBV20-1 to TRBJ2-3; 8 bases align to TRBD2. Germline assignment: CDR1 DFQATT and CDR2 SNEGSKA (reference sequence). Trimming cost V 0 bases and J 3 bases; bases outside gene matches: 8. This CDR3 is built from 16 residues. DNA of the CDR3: TGCAGTGCTAGAGACCCGACTGGCGGGAGGACAGATACGCAGTATTTT. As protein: CSARDPTGGRTDTQYF.

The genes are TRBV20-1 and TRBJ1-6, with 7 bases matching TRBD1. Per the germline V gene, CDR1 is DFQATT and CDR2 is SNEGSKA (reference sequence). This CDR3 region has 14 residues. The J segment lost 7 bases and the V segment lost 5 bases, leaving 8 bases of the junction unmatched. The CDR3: CSAPGDRVNSPLHF. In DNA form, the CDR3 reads TGCAGTGCTCCTGGTGACAGGGTGAATTCACCCCTCCACTTT.

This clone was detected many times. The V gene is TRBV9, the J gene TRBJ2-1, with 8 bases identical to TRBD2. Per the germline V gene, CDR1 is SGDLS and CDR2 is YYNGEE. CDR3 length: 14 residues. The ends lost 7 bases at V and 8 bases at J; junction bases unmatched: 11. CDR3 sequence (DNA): TGTGCCAGCCAACGGGGGGGGCGGGAGCATGAGCAGTTCTTC. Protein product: CASQRGGREHEQFF.

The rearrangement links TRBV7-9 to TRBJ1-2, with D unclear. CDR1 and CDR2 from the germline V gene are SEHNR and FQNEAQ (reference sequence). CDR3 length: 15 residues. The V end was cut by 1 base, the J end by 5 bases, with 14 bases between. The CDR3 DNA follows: TGTGCCAGCAGCTTAGGCCGGGTCAGACCGTATGGCTACACCTTC. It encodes CASSLGRVRPYGYTF.

CDR3 sequence reads: CSASGLSGSYEQYF. The CDR3 nucleotides are TGCAGTGCTAGCGGACTATCGGGGTCCTACGAGCAGTACTTC. The chain carries TRBV20-1 and TRBJ2-7; D possibly corresponds to TRBD2 (6 bases). The length of the CDR3 is 14 residues. V lost 3 bases and J lost 1, with 13 bases in between. Germline-derived CDR1 and CDR2 are DFQATT and SNEGSKA (reference sequence).

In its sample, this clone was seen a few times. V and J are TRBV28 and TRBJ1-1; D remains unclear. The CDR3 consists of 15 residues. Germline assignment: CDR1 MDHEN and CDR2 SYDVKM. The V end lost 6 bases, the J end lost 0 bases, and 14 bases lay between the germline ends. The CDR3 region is CASSPYIFMNTEAFF. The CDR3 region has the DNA TGTGCCAGCAGCCCGTACATATTCATGAACACTGAAGCTTTCTTT.

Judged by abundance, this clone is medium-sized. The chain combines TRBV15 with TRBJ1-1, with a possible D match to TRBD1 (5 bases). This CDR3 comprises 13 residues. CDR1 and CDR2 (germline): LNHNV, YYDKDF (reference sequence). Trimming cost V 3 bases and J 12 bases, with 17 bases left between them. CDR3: CATSRDQGLRTFF. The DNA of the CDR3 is TGTGCCACCAGCAGGGACCAGGGCCTGAGAACTTTCTTT. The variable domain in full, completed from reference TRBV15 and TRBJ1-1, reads DAMVIQNPRYQVTQFGKPVTLSCSQTLNHNVMYWYQQKSSQAPKLLFHYYDKDFNNEADTPDNFQSRRPNTSFCFLDIRSPGLGDTAMYLCATSRDQGLRTFFGQGTRLTVV.

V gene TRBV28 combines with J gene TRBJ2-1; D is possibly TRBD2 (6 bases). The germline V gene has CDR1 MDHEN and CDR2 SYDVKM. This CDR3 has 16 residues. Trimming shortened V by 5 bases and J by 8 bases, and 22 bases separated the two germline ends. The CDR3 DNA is TGTGCCAGCAGTCGGGAGTGTAGCGCGGGATGTTATGAGCAGTTCTTC. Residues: CASSRECSAGCYEQFF.

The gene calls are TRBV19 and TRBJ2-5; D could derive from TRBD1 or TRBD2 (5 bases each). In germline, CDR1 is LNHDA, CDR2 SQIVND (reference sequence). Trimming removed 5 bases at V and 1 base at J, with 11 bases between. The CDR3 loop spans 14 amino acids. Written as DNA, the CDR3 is TGTGCCAGTAGTCATGGGGACCCCCAAGAGACCCAGTACTTC. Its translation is CASSHGDPQETQYF.

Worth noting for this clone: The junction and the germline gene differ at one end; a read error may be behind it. The CDR3 loop is CASSQEDRSSYDQYF. In nucleotides, the CDR3 is TGCGCCAGCAGCCAAGAAGACAGGAGCTCCTACGATCAGTACTTC. V gene TRBV4-1 combines with J gene TRBJ2-7, with D maybe TRBD1 (6 bases). The CDR3 totals 15 residues. Germline lookup yields CDR1 MGHRA and CDR2 YSYEKL.

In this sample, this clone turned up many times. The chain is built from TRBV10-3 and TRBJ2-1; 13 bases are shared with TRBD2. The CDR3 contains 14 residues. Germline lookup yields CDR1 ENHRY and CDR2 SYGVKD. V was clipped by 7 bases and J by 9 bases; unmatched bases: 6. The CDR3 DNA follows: TGTGCCATCAACGGACTAGCGGGAGCGGGTGAGCAGTTCTTC. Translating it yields CAINGLAGAGEQFF.

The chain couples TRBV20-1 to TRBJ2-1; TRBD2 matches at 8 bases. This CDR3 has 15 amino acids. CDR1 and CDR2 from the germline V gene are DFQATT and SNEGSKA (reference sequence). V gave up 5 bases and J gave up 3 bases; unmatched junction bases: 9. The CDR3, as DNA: TGCAGTGCTCCTCCGGGACTAGAGGGCTACAATGAGCAGTTCTTC. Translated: CSAPPGLEGYNEQFF.

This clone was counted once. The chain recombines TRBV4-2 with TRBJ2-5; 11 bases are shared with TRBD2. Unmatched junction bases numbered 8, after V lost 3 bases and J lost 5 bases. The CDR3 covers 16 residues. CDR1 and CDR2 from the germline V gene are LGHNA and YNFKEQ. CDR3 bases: TGTGCCAGCAGCCAGTTAGCGGGGGGGGAGGTGGAGACCCAGTACTTC. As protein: CASSQLAGGEVETQYF.

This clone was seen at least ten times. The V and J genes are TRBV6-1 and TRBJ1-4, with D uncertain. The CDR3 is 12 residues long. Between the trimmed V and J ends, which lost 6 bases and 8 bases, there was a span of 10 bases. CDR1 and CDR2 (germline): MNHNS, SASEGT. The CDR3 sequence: CASRVSEEKLFF. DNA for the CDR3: TGTGCCAGCAGGGTCAGTGAGGAAAAACTGTTTTTT.

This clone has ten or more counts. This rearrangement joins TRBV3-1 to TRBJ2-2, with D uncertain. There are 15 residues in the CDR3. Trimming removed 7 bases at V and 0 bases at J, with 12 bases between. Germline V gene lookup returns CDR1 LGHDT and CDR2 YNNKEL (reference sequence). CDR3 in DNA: TGTGCCAGCACCCGACGGTACTCGAACACCGGGGAGCTGTTTTTT. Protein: CASTRRYSNTGELFF.